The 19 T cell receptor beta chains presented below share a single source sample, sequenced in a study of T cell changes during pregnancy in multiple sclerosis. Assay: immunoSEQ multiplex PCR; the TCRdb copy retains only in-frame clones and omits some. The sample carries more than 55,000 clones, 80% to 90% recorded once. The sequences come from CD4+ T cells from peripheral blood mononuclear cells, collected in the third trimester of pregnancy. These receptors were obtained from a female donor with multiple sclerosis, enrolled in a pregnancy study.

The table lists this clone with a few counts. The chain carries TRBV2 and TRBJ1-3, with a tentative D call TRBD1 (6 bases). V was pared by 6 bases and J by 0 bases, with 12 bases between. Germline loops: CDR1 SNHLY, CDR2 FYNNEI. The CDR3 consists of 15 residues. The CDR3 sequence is CASRDRQTSGNTIYF. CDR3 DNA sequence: TGTGCCAGCAGGGACAGACAGACCTCTGGAAACACCATATATTTT.

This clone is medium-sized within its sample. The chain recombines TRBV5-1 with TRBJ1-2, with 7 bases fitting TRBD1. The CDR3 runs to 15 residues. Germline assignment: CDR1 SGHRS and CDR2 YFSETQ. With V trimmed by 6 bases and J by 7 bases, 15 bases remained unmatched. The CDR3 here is CASNPGSGGRGGYTF. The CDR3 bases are TGCGCCAGCAACCCTGGCTCAGGGGGGCGAGGTGGCTACACCTTC. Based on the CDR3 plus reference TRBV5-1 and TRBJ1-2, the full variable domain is KAGVTQTPRYLIKTRGQQVTLSCSPISGHRSVSWYQQTPGQGLQFLFEYFSETQRNKGNFPGRFSGRQFSNSRSEMNVSTLELGDSALYLCASNPGSGGRGGYTFGSGTRLTVV.

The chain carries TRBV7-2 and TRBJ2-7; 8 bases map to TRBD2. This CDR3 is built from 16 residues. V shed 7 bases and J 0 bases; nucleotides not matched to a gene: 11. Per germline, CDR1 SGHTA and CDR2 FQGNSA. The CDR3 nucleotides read TGTGCCAGCAAATACTCGGGGGGGCCAAGCTCCTACGAGCAGTACTTC. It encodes CASKYSGGPSSYEQYF. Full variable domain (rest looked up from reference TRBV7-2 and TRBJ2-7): GAGVSQSPSNKVTEKGKDVELRCDPISGHTALYWYRQSLGQGLEFLIYFQGNSAPDKSGLPSDRFSAERTGGSVSTLTIQRTQQEDSAVYLCASKYSGGPSSYEQYFGPGTRLTVT.

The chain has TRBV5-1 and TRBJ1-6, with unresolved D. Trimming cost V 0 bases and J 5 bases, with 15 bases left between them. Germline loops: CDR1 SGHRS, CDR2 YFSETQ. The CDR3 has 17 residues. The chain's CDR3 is CASSLEARQTNNSPLHF. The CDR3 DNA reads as TGCGCCAGCAGCTTGGAGGCCAGACAAACGAATAATTCACCCCTCCACTTT. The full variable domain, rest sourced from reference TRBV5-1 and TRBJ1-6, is KAGVTQTPRYLIKTRGQQVTLSCSPISGHRSVSWYQQTPGQGLQFLFEYFSETQRNKGNFPGRFSGRQFSNSRSEMNVSTLELGDSALYLCASSLEARQTNNSPLHFGNGTRLTVT.

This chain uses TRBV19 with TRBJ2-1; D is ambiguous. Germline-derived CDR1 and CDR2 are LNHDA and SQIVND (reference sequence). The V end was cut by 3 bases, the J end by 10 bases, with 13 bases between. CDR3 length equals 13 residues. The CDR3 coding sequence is TGTGCCAGTAGTATCCTCGTTAGCAAGGAGCAGTTCTTC. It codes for CASSILVSKEQFF. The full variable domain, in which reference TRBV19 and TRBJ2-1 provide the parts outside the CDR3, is DGGITQSPKYLFRKEGQNVTLSCEQNLNHDAMYWYRQDPGQGLRLIYYSQIVNDFQKGDIAEGYSVSREKKESFPLTVTSAQKNPTAFYLCASSILVSKEQFFGPGTRLTVL.

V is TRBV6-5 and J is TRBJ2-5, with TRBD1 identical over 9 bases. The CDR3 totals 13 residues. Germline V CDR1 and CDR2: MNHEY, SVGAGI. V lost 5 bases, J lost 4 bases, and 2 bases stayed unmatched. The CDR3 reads CASSPTGGETQYF. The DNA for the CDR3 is TGTGCCAGCAGTCCGACAGGGGGAGAGACCCAGTACTTC.

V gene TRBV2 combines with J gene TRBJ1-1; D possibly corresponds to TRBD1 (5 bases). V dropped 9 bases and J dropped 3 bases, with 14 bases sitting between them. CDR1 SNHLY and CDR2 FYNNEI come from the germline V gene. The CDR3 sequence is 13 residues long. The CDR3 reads CASRLGGDTEAFF. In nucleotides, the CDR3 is TGTGCCAGTCGACTCGGGGGGGACACTGAAGCTTTCTTT.

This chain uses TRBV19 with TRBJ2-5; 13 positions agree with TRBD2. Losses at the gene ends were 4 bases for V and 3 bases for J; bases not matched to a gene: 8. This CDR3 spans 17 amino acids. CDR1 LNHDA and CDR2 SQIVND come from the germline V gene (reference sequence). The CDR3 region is CASSKLAGGAEEETQYF. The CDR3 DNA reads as TGTGCCAGTAGTAAACTAGCGGGGGGGGCCGAGGAAGAGACCCAGTACTTC.

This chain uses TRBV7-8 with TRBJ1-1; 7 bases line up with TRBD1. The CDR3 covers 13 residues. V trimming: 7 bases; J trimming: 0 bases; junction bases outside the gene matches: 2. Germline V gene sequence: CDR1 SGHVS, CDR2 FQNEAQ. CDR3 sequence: CASKGAMNTEAFF. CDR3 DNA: TGTGCCAGCAAGGGGGCTATGAACACTGAAGCTTTCTTT.

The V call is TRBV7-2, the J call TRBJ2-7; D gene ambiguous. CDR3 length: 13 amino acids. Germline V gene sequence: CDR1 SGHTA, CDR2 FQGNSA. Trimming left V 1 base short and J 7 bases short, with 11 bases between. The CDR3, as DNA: TGTGCCAGCAGCTTAGGCATCCAGAGGGAGCAGTACTTC. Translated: CASSLGIQREQYF.

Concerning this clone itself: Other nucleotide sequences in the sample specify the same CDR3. The CDR3 DNA reads TGCAGCGTTGAGCAGGGCGCCGGGGAGACCCAGTACTTC. It is translated as CSVEQGAGETQYF. The V gene is TRBV29-1, the J gene TRBJ2-5, with a possible D match to TRBD1 (5 bases). This CDR3 is 13 amino acids long. The V gene's germline CDR1 is SQVTM and CDR2 ANQGSEA. Trimming removed 3 bases from V and 5 bases from J, with 13 bases in between.

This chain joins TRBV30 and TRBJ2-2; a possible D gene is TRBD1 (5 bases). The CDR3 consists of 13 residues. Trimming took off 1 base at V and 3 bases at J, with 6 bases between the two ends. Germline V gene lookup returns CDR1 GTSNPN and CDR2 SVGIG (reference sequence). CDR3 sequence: CAWSGQYTGELFF. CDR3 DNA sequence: TGTGCCTGGAGTGGACAGTACACCGGGGAGCTGTTTTTT.

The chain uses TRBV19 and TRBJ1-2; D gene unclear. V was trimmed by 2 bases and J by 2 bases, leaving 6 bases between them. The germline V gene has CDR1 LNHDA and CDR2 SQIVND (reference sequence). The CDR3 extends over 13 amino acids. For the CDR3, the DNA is TGTGCCAGTAGTATAACGGGAAACTATGGCTACACCTTC. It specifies CASSITGNYGYTF. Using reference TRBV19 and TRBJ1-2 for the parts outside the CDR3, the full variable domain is DGGITQSPKYLFRKEGQNVTLSCEQNLNHDAMYWYRQDPGQGLRLIYYSQIVNDFQKGDIAEGYSVSREKKESFPLTVTSAQKNPTAFYLCASSITGNYGYTFGSGTRLTVV.

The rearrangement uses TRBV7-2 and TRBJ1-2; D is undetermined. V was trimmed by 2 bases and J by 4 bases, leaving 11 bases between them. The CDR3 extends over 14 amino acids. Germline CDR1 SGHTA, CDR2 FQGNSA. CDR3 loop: CASSLKETVYGYTF. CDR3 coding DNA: TGTGCCAGCAGCTTAAAGGAGACGGTCTATGGCTACACCTTC.

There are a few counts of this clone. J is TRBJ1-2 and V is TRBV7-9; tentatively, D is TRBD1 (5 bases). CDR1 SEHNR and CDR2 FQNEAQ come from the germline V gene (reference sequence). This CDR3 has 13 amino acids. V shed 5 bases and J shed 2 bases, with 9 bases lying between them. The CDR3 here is CASSLRGNYGYTF. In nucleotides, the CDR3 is TGTGCCAGCAGCCTTCGGGGGAACTATGGCTACACCTTC. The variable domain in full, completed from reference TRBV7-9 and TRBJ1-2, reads DTGVSQNPRHKITKRGQNVTFRCDPISEHNRLYWYRQTLGQGPEFLTYFQNEAQLEKSRLLSDRFSAERPKGSFSTLEIQRTEQGDSAMYLCASSLRGNYGYTFGSGTRLTVV.

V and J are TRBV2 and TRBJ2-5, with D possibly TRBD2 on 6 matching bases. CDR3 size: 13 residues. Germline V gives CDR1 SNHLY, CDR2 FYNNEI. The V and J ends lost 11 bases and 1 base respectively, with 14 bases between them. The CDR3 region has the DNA TGTGCCGGGCGGAGGGGAGTCCAAGAGACCCAGTACTTC. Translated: CAGRRGVQETQYF.

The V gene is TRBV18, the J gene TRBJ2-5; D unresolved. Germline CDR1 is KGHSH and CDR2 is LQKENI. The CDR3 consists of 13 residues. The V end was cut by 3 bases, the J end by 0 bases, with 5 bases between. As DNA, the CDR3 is TGTGCCAGCTCACCCGGGTACCAAGAGACCCAGTACTTC. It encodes CASSPGYQETQYF.

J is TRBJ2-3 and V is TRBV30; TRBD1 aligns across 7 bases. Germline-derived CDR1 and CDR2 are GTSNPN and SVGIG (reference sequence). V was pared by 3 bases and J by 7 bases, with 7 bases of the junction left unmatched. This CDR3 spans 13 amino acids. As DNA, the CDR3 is TGTGCCTGGAGGGGCAGGGGGATAAATACGCAGTATTTT. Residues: CAWRGRGINTQYF.

CDR3 sequence (DNA): TGTGCCAGCAGTTTATGGATTACGGGATTAACTGAGCAGTACTTC. It codes for CASSLWITGLTEQYF. V gene TRBV27 combines with J gene TRBJ2-7; TRBD2 is a possible D gene (5 bases). Germline V gene sequence: CDR1 MNHEY, CDR2 SMNVEV (reference sequence). Trimming took off 1 base at V and 7 bases at J, with 17 bases between the two ends. This CDR3 region has 15 residues.